These 28 T cell receptor beta chains share one sample of origin, sequenced in a study of blood T cell repertoires in COVID-19. Clones were read by immunoSEQ multiplex PCR, and TCRdb kept only the in-frame ones, dropping some. The table records fewer than 250,000 clones, 65% to 85% of them present only once. Sequencing was carried out using peripheral blood. The receptors derive from a man over 45 with active or convalescent COVID-19.

J is TRBJ2-7 and V is TRBV5-4; perhaps TRBD1 as D (6 bases). This CDR3 contains 13 residues. Germline loops: CDR1 SGHNT, CDR2 YYREEE (reference sequence). Trimming cost V 5 bases and J 2 bases, with 11 bases left between them. CDR3 residues: CASRQGGAYEQYF. The DNA for the CDR3 is TGTGCCAGCAGACAAGGGGGAGCCTACGAGCAGTACTTC.

This chain joins TRBV6-5 and TRBJ1-2, with 11 bases that match TRBD1. Germline lookup yields CDR1 MNHEY and CDR2 SVGAGI. The V and J ends lost 6 bases and 6 bases, in that order; junction bases with no gene match: 3. The CDR3 runs 13 residues. CDR3 region: CASSWTGGNGYTF. The CDR3 DNA reads as TGTGCCAGCAGCTGGACAGGGGGCAATGGCTACACCTTC.

The chain has TRBV5-1 and TRBJ1-1; the D is unclear. The CDR3 contains 13 residues. V lost 4 bases, J lost 0 bases, and 7 bases lay in between. Per germline, CDR1 SGHRS and CDR2 YFSETQ. In DNA form, the CDR3 reads TGCGCCAGCAGCGCGGAAGTGAACACTGAAGCTTTCTTT. Encoded protein: CASSAEVNTEAFF.

V is TRBV9 and J is TRBJ1-2, with a weak D call TRBD1 (6 bases). Between the trimmed V and J ends, which lost 3 bases and 4 bases, there was a span of 7 bases. The CDR3 is made up of 12 amino acids. The germline CDR1 and CDR2 sequences are SGDLS and YYNGEE. The CDR3 is CASSGGLYGYTF. CDR3 coding DNA: TGTGCCAGCAGCGGGGGGCTCTATGGCTACACCTTC. Using reference TRBV9 and TRBJ1-2 for the parts outside the CDR3, the full variable domain is DSGVTQTPKHLITATGQRVTLRCSPRSGDLSVYWYQQSLDQGLQFLIQYYNGEERAKGNILERFSAQQFPDLHSELNLSSLELGDSALYFCASSGGLYGYTFGSGTRLTVV.

The chain uses TRBV10-3 and TRBJ1-5; D might be TRBD1 (5 bases). The V and J ends lost 8 bases and 3 bases respectively, with 8 bases between them. Germline assignment: CDR1 ENHRY and CDR2 SYGVKD. The CDR3 runs 12 residues. CDR3 in amino acids: CAIAGYNQPQHF. CDR3 coding DNA: TGTGCCATCGCAGGGTACAATCAGCCCCAGCATTTT.

The chain links TRBV20-1 to TRBJ2-7, with D unclear. The CDR3 covers 14 residues. Trimming took 3 bases from V and 7 from J, leaving 19 bases between them. Germline CDR1 reads DFQATT; CDR2 reads SNEGSKA (reference sequence). The CDR3 loop is CSASKFQATGEQYF. CDR3 coding DNA: TGCAGTGCTAGTAAGTTTCAGGCTACCGGAGAGCAGTACTTC.

The chain combines TRBV7-3 with TRBJ1-4; TRBD1 might be the D (6 bases). CDR3 length: 13 residues. Trimming took 5 bases from V and 8 from J, leaving 12 bases between them. Germline V gene sequence: CDR1 SGHTA, CDR2 FQGTGA. The CDR3 DNA follows: TGTGCCAGCAGCCCAGGGGTTGGGGAAAAACTGTTTTTT. It translates to CASSPGVGEKLFF.

This CDR3 is CASSQRGAYGYTF. The DNA of the CDR3 is TGCGCCAGCAGCCAGCGGGGGGCCTATGGCTACACCTTC. The chain uses TRBV5-1 and TRBJ1-2; tentatively, D is TRBD1 (6 bases). This CDR3 is 13 amino acids long. Looked up from germline, CDR1 is SGHRS and CDR2 is YFSETQ. The ends were cut back, 4 bases at V and 4 bases at J, with 11 bases in the middle.

This clone appeared a few times. The chain is built from TRBV6-2 or TRBV6-3 and TRBJ2-7, with 9 bases that match TRBD2. The CDR3 is 16 amino acids. Losses at the gene ends were 2 bases for V and 3 bases for J; bases not matched to a gene: 8. Germline CDR1 reads MNHEY; CDR2 reads SVGEGT. CDR3 nucleotide sequence: TGTGCCAGCAGTTACCTCCCCCTAGCGGGGCTCTACGAGCAGTACTTC. Amino acid sequence: CASSYLPLAGLYEQYF.

This clone is a singleton in its sample. V gene TRBV30 combines with J gene TRBJ1-2, with 12 bases that match TRBD1. Trimming at V came to 2 bases and at J to 8 bases, leaving 15 bases not matched to a gene. The CDR3 length is 17 residues. From germline, CDR1 is GTSNPN and CDR2 SVGIG (reference sequence). This CDR3 reads CAWSSRDRGLVGSGYTF. DNA for the CDR3: TGTGCCTGGAGTTCCCGGGACAGGGGGCTAGTGGGAAGCGGCTACACCTTC.

V gene TRBV29-1 combines with J gene TRBJ2-7; TRBD2 matches at 10 bases. V lost 4 bases to trimming and J lost 7 bases; unmatched junction nucleotides: 1. Germline loops: CDR1 SQVTM, CDR2 ANQGSEA. The CDR3 contains 11 residues. The CDR3 region has the DNA TGCAGCGTTGCACTAGCGGGGGAGCAGTACTTC. This gives the protein CSVALAGEQYF.

This sequence joins TRBV6-5 and TRBJ2-3; 13 bases are shared with TRBD2. The CDR3 runs 15 residues. CDR1 is MNHEY and CDR2 is SVGAGI in the germline V gene. Trimming at V came to 6 bases and at J to 3 bases, leaving 3 bases not matched to a gene. CDR3 protein: CASSLTSGRTDTQYF. For the CDR3, the DNA is TGTGCCAGCAGCTTGACTAGCGGGAGGACAGATACGCAGTATTTT.

V is TRBV6-2 or TRBV6-3 and J is TRBJ2-1; D might be TRBD1 (6 bases). CDR1 is MNHEY and CDR2 is SVGEGT in the germline V gene. The CDR3 covers 16 residues. V was shortened by 0 bases and J by 0 bases, with 9 bases between the two germline ends. The CDR3 region is CASSYSGGLSYNEQFF. The CDR3 region has the DNA TGTGCCAGCAGTTACTCAGGGGGTCTCTCCTACAATGAGCAGTTCTTC.

This clone was counted a few times. The chain carries TRBV9 and TRBJ2-1; the D gene is possibly TRBD2 (6 bases). This CDR3 is 17 amino acids long. Trimming left V 3 bases short and J 7 bases short, with 23 bases between. The germline V gene has CDR1 SGDLS and CDR2 YYNGEE. The CDR3 DNA reads TGTGCCAGCAGCGAGCCCGTAGGAGGGGATGTATCGAATGAGCAGTTCTTC. Amino acids: CASSEPVGGDVSNEQFF.

The chain couples TRBV3-1 (or the pseudogene TRBV3-2) to TRBJ2-2; D not certain. V was trimmed by 0 bases and J by 0 bases, leaving 11 bases between them. CDR3 size: 17 residues. The germline gives CDR1 LGHDT, CDR2 YNNKEL (reference sequence). The CDR3, as DNA: TGTGCCAGCAGCCAAGATAATACATATCCGAACACCGGGGAGCTGTTTTTT. Translated, it gives CASSQDNTYPNTGELFF.

The genes are TRBV10-3 and TRBJ2-7; 7 positions match TRBD1. Trimming took 4 bases from V and 0 from J; bases not matched to a gene: 6. Germline V gene sequence: CDR1 ENHRY, CDR2 SYGVKD. The CDR3 extends over 15 amino acids. The CDR3 DNA reads as TGTGCCATCAGTGCAAGAGACAGGGCCTCCTACGAGCAGTACTTC. This encodes CAISARDRASYEQYF.

The CDR3: CASSSGAQNTEAFF. The DNA for the CDR3 is TGTGCCAGCAGCTCAGGGGCCCAGAACACTGAAGCTTTCTTT. The V call is TRBV28, the J call TRBJ1-1, with D maybe TRBD1 (6 bases). Trimming took 6 bases from V and 1 from J, leaving 12 bases between them. Germline V gene sequence: CDR1 MDHEN, CDR2 SYDVKM. The CDR3 sequence is 14 residues long.

The gene calls are TRBV19 and TRBJ1-1; 7 bases align to TRBD1. The CDR3 is made up of 16 amino acids. Germline V gene lookup returns CDR1 LNHDA and CDR2 SQIVND (reference sequence). The V segment lost 6 bases and the J segment 6 bases; nucleotides outside the gene matches: 16. The CDR3 reads CASSSKRGTAAAEAFF. The DNA of the CDR3 is TGTGCCAGTAGCTCAAAAAGGGGGACAGCCGCTGCTGAAGCTTTCTTT. The full variable domain, rest sourced from reference TRBV19 and TRBJ1-1, is DGGITQSPKYLFRKEGQNVTLSCEQNLNHDAMYWYRQDPGQGLRLIYYSQIVNDFQKGDIAEGYSVSREKKESFPLTVTSAQKNPTAFYLCASSSKRGTAAAEAFFGQGTRLTVV.

Concerning this clone itself: The junction differs from germline at one of its ends, possibly a read error. This chain joins TRBV29-1 and TRBJ1-1; D unclear. The CDR3 extends over 11 amino acids. Germline CDR1 and CDR2: SQVTM and ANQGSEA. The CDR3 here is CSIERNTEAFF. The CDR3 DNA is TGCAGCATTGAGAGGAACACTGAAGCTTTCTTT.

In its sample, this clone was seen a few times. The sample carries other DNA sequences with the same CDR3. J is TRBJ1-2 and V is TRBV7-2; weak D call: TRBD1 (5 bases). V was pared by 0 bases and J by 2 bases, with 7 bases between. The germline V gene encodes CDR1 SGHTA and CDR2 FQGNSA. CDR3 length equals 14 residues. For the CDR3, the DNA is TGTGCCAGCAGCTTAGCGACAGAGAACTATGGCTACACCTTC. The encoded protein is CASSLATENYGYTF.

The rearrangement uses TRBV19 and TRBJ2-2; D is possibly TRBD1 (5 bases). V shed 7 bases and J shed 6 bases, with 12 bases lying between them. This CDR3 contains 13 residues. The V gene's germline CDR1 is LNHDA and CDR2 SQIVND (reference sequence). The CDR3, as DNA: TGTGCCAGTACGACAGATCTCGCCGGGGAGCTGTTTTTT. Residues: CASTTDLAGELFF.

The chain carries TRBV12-3 or TRBV12-4 and TRBJ2-1; D not resolved. The V end lost 3 bases, the J end lost 13 bases, and 10 bases lay between the germline ends. The CDR3 sequence is 11 residues long. Written as DNA, the CDR3 is TGTGCCAGCAGTTTGGTGCAGGTACAGTTCTTC. This codes for CASSLVQVQFF.

V gene TRBV6-5 combines with J gene TRBJ1-3, with 9 bases fitting TRBD1. Trimming cost V 4 bases and J 4 bases; bases outside gene matches: 5. The CDR3 contains 15 residues. Looked up from germline, CDR1 is MNHEY and CDR2 is SVGAGI. Here the CDR3 DNA reads TGTGCCAGCAGTTTGGGGACAGGGCACGGAAACACCATATATTTT. Amino acid sequence: CASSLGTGHGNTIYF.

The J gene is TRBJ2-7, the V gene TRBV27, with TRBD1 matching 8 bases. The CDR3 is made up of 15 amino acids. The V gene's germline CDR1 is MNHEY and CDR2 SMNVEV (reference sequence). V lost 5 bases, J lost 2 bases, and 8 bases stayed unmatched. The CDR3 bases are TGTGCCAGCAGTGCCCGACAGGGGCTGACCTACGAGCAGTACTTC. Translation gives CASSARQGLTYEQYF.

The chain combines TRBV12-5 with TRBJ2-5, with TRBD2 matching 7 bases. The CDR3 spans 13 residues. The V and J ends lost 4 bases and 4 bases, in that order; junction bases with no gene match: 3. Germline lookup yields CDR1 LGHNT and CDR2 FRNRAP. CDR3 bases: TGTGCTAGTGGTTCTAGCGGAGGAGAGACCCAGTACTTC. Translating it yields CASGSSGGETQYF. Complete variable domain (other parts from reference TRBV12-5 and TRBJ2-5): DARVTQTPRHKVTEMGQEVTMRCQPILGHNTVFWYRQTMMQGLELLAYFRNRAPLDDSGMPKDRFSAEMPDATLATLKIQPSEPRDSAVYFCASGSSGGETQYFGPGTRLLVL.

This chain uses TRBV13 with TRBJ1-2; 8 nucleotides match TRBD1. Germline loops: CDR1 PRHDT, CDR2 FYEKMQ (reference sequence). The CDR3 is made up of 13 amino acids. The trim removed 5 bases at V and 4 bases at J, leaving 3 bases unmatched. The CDR3 region is CASSRQGAYGYTF. In DNA form, the CDR3 reads TGTGCCAGCAGCCGTCAGGGGGCCTATGGCTACACCTTC. Full variable domain (remainder filled in from reference TRBV13 and TRBJ1-2): AAGVIQSPRHLIKEKRETATLKCYPIPRHDTVYWYQQGPGQDPQFLISFYEKMQSDKGSIPDRFSAQQFSDYHSELNMSSLELGDSALYFCASSRQGAYGYTFGSGTRLTVV.

The chain uses TRBV19 and TRBJ1-1; a possible D gene is TRBD1 (6 bases). The V gene's germline CDR1 is LNHDA and CDR2 SQIVND (reference sequence). The CDR3 covers 14 residues. Trimming removed 7 bases at V and 1 base at J, with 13 bases between. CDR3 sequence (DNA): TGTGCCAGTACAAACAGGGAAGAGAACACTGAAGCTTTCTTT. Translation gives CASTNREENTEAFF. The full variable domain, with the rest looked up from reference TRBV19 and TRBJ1-1, is DGGITQSPKYLFRKEGQNVTLSCEQNLNHDAMYWYRQDPGQGLRLIYYSQIVNDFQKGDIAEGYSVSREKKESFPLTVTSAQKNPTAFYLCASTNREENTEAFFGQGTRLTVV.

The rearrangement links TRBV9 to TRBJ1-2; D ambiguous. The germline CDR1 and CDR2 sequences are SGDLS and YYNGEE. Trimming took off 4 bases at V and 1 base at J, with 20 bases between the two ends. CDR3 size: 17 residues. CDR3 sequence (DNA): TGTGCCAGCAGCCTACATACCGGGAACGCTCTTAACTATGGCTACACCTTC. Protein product: CASSLHTGNALNYGYTF.